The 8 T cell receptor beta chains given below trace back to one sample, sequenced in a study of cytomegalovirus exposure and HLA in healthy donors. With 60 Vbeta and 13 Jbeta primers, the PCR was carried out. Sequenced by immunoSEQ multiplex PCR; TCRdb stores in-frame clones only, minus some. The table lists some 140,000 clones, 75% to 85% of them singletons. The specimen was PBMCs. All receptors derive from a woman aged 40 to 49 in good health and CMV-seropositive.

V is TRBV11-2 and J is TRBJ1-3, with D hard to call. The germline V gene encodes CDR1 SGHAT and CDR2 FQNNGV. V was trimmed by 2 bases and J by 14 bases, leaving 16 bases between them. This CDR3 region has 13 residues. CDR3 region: CASSLSLSSSLYF. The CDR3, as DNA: TGTGCCAGCAGCTTATCCCTATCGTCCTCATTATATTTT.

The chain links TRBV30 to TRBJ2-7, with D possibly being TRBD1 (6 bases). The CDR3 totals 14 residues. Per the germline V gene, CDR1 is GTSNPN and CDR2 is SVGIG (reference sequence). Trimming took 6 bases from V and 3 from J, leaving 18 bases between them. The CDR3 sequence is CACLGETGGYEQYF. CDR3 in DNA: TGTGCCTGTCTCGGAGAGACAGGAGGCTACGAGCAGTACTTC.

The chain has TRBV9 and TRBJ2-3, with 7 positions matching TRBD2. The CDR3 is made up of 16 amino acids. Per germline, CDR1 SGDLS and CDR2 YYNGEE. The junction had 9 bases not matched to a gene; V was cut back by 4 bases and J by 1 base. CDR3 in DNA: TGTGCCAGCAGCTATCTGGGGACTACCGGCACAGATACGCAGTATTTT. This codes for CASSYLGTTGTDTQYF.

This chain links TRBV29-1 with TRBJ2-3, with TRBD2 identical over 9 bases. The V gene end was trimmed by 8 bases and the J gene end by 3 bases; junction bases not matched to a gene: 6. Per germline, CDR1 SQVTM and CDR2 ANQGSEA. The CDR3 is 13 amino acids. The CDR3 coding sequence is TGCAGCTCACGACTAGCGGCAACAGATACGCAGTATTTT. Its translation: CSSRLAATDTQYF.

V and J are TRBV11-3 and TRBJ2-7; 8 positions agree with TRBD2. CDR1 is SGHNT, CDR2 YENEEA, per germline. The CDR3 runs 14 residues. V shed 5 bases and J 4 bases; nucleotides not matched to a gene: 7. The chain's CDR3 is CASSSSGVGYEQYF. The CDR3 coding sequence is TGTGCCAGCAGCAGTAGCGGGGTCGGGTACGAGCAGTACTTC.

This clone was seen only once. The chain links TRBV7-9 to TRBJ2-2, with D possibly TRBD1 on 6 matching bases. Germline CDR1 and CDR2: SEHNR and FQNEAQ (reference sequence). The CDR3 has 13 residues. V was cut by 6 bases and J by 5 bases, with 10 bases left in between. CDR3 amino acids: CASRPGVTGELFF. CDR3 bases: TGTGCCAGCAGACCAGGGGTGACCGGGGAGCTGTTTTTT.

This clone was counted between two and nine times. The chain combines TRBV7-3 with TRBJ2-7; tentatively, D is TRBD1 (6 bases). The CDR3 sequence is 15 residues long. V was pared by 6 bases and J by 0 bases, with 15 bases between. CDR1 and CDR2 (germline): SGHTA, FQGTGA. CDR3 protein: CASSFDGTTSYEQYF. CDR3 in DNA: TGTGCCAGCAGTTTCGATGGGACAACCTCCTACGAGCAGTACTTC.

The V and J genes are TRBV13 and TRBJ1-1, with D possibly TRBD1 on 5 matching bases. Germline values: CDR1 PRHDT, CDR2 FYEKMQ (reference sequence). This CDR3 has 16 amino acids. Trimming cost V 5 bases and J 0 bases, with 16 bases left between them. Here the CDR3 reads CASSKGWGRLNTEAFF. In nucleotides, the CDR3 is TGTGCCAGCAGCAAAGGGTGGGGCAGGTTGAACACTGAAGCTTTCTTT.